The clone carrying this T cell receptor (beta chain) was found many times. Its antigen remains unknown. This sample is part of a study of CD8+CD57+ T cells in acquired aplastic anemia. Study-level information: Mean DNA quantity obtained from sorted CD4+ and CD8+ cells was about 3.2 ug. Overall study findings and caveats: Researchers report that 25 to 30 CD8+ CDR3 sequences appeared in both patients and controls.

The authors sequenced patients whose flow cytometry had shown CD8+CD57+ cell expansion. Everyone among the patients had severe acquired aplastic anemia. Per germline, CDR1 SGHDN and CDR2 FVKESK. The CDR3 runs to 17 residues. The junction had 11 bases not matched to a gene; V was cut back by 4 bases and J by 4 bases. Genomic DNA templated the TCR beta VDJ and CDR3 profiling. TCRdb recomputed calls from the reads with MiXCR, one row per CDR3 protein. The table lists roughly 500,000 distinct CDR3 sequences, approximately 32% of them singletons. Sequences were obtained from sorted CD4+, CD8+, or CD8+CD57+ T cells (not recorded which) from PBMCs. The chain joins TRBV14 to TRBJ1-2, with 11 bases lining up with TRBD1. This sequence originates from a human donor with aplastic anemia. CDR3 residues: CASSRNRDRGFGYGYTF. The CDR3 DNA follows: TGTGCCAGCAGCCGAAACCGGGACAGGGGGTTTGGCTATGGCTACACCTTC.